These 5 T cell receptor beta chains were sequenced from one sample in a study of cytomegalovirus exposure and HLA in healthy donors. Primers included in the PCR were 60 Vbeta and 13 Jbeta primers. The protocol was immunoSEQ multiplex PCR, while the TCRdb copy is restricted to in-frame clones and leaves out a portion. Among about 97,000 clones listed, about four fifths were seen once. Sample: PBMCs. Source of these receptors: a woman aged 35 to 49 in good health and CMV-seronegative.

This clone was counted once. The rearrangement uses TRBV19 and TRBJ1-4; tentative D call: TRBD1 (5 bases). V was pared by 5 bases and J by 13 bases, with 20 bases between. CDR1 is LNHDA, CDR2 SQIVND, per germline (reference sequence). CDR3 length: 14 residues. CDR3 DNA sequence: TGTGCCAGTAGTCCGACAGTGTCTATGGAAGGACTGTTTTTT. Translation gives CASSPTVSMEGLFF.

The CDR3 DNA sequence: TGTGCCAGCACCGAGACAGGGAGACCCCCCTACGAGCAGTACTTC. Protein: CASTETGRPPYEQYF. V and J are TRBV2 and TRBJ2-7, with TRBD1 identical over 7 bases. This CDR3 spans 15 amino acids. V was clipped by 7 bases and J by 2 bases; unmatched bases: 11. Germline-derived CDR1 and CDR2 are SNHLY and FYNNEI.

This clone was picked up one time. This chain joins TRBV18 and TRBJ1-5, with 10 bases identical to TRBD1. CDR1 and CDR2 from the germline V gene are KGHSH and LQKENI. The CDR3 is 15 residues long. V lost 2 bases, J lost 7 bases, and 5 bases stayed unmatched. The CDR3 DNA follows: TGTGCCAGCTCACCAGGACAGGGGGTTCGGCAGCCCCAGCATTTT. It yields the protein CASSPGQGVRQPQHF.

V usage is TRBV7-2 and J usage is TRBJ2-7; D perhaps matches TRBD1 (6 bases). The germline CDR1 and CDR2 sequences are SGHTA and FQGNSA. V lost 5 bases, J lost 3 bases, and 14 bases lay in between. The CDR3 length is 14 residues. CDR3: CASSHRDTDYEQYF. CDR3 sequence (DNA): TGTGCCAGCAGCCACCGGGACACAGACTACGAGCAGTACTTC.

In this sample, this clone turned up a few times. The rearrangement joins TRBV6-5 to TRBJ1-3; TRBD1 matches 7 bases. The CDR3 is made up of 15 amino acids. Trimming took 2 bases from V and 4 from J; bases not matched to a gene: 5. CDR1 is MNHEY, CDR2 SVGAGI, per germline. CDR3 sequence reads: CASSYRRTGGNTIYF. CDR3 coding DNA: TGTGCCAGCAGTTACCGACGGACAGGCGGAAACACCATATATTTT.